The TCR beta chain under discussion was sequenced for a study of blood T cell repertoires in COVID-19. Whole-study context: Acute and convalescent COVID-19 specimens originated in the United States, Italy and Spain. The analysed material was cDNA or gDNA that came from T cells, B-cell-depleted T cells, or PBMCs.

Original methodology: Estimation of nucleated cell counts relied on the amplification of reference gene primers. Generated by immunoSEQ multiplex PCR, the TCRdb table keeps only in-frame clones and is missing some. That table is the source of V, J and clone size, and D and trimming were worked out from the DNA. The sample lists under 200,000 clones, approximately 90% occurring once. Germline-derived CDR1 and CDR2 are SGHVS and FQNEAQ. CDR3 length: 18 amino acids. V lost 4 bases, J lost 1 base, and 19 bases lay in between. Input material: peripheral blood. The TCR sequence derives from a man aged 18-30 years with acute or convalescent COVID-19. V is TRBV7-8 and J is TRBJ2-2; maybe TRBD1 (6 bases). Written as DNA, the CDR3 is TGTGCCAGCAGCTCCAACGAACCTACAGGGCTGAACACCGGGGAGCTGTTTTTT. Protein product: CASSSNEPTGLNTGELFF. Full variable domain (outside the CDR3, taken from reference TRBV7-8 and TRBJ2-2): GAGVSQSPRYKVAKRGQDVALRCDPISGHVSLFWYQQALGQGPEFLTYFQNEAQLDKSGLPSDRFFAERPEGSVSTLKIQRTQQEDSAVYLCASSSNEPTGLNTGELFFGEGSRLTVL.